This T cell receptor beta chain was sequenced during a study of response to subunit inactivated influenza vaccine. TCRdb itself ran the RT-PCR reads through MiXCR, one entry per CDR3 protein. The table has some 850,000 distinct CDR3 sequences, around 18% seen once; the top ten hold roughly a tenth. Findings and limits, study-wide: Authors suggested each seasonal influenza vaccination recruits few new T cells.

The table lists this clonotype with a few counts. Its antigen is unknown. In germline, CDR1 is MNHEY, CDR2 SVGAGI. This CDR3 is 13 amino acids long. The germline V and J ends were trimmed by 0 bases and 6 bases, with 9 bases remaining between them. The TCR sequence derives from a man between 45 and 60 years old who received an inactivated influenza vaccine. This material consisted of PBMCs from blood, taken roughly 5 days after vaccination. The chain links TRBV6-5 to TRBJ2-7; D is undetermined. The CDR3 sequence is CASSYSWQGEQYF. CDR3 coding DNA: TGTGCCAGCAGTTACTCCTGGCAAGGCGAGCAGTACTTC.